A single sample is the source of the 8 T cell receptor beta chains below, sequenced in a study of OX40 agonist ivuxolimab in advanced cancers. The protocol was immunoSEQ multiplex PCR, while the TCRdb copy is restricted to in-frame clones and leaves out a portion. This table holds 30,000 to 35,000 clones, roughly 90% found once. Sequenced here: CD4+ or CD8+ T cells sorted from blood, sampled in a trial of the OX40 agonist ivuxolimab. Every receptor here comes from an adult with an advanced solid tumor such as melanoma, head and neck, liver or kidney cancer.

V usage is TRBV30 and J usage is TRBJ2-5; D is possibly TRBD2 (6 bases). From germline, CDR1 is GTSNPN and CDR2 SVGIG (reference sequence). CDR3 length equals 12 residues. Trimming removed 3 bases at V and 2 bases at J, with 7 bases between. CDR3 residues: CAWRGLQETQYF. The CDR3 DNA is TGTGCCTGGAGGGGACTGCAAGAGACCCAGTACTTC.

V is TRBV13 and J is TRBJ1-2; D is unclear. The CDR3 loop spans 16 amino acids. Germline lookup yields CDR1 PRHDT and CDR2 FYEKMQ (reference sequence). The ends were cut back, 5 bases at V and 2 bases at J, with 18 bases in the middle. The CDR3 DNA reads as TGTGCCAGCAGCATACACCGACCACCGCAAAACTATGGCTACACCTTC. This codes for CASSIHRPPQNYGYTF.

The chain combines TRBV6-4 with TRBJ2-1; D is perhaps TRBD1 (5 bases). The V gene lost 9 bases and the J gene lost 5 bases, with 20 bases spanning the gap. The CDR3 is 15 amino acids. Germline loops: CDR1 MRHNA, CDR2 SNTAGT. The DNA of the CDR3 is TGTGCCAGTTCTACCACAGGCGACTCACACAATGAGCAGTTCTTC. Translating it yields CASSTTGDSHNEQFF.

This clone was counted a single time. This sequence joins TRBV7-9 and TRBJ2-7; 7 bases agree with TRBD2. V trimming: 1 base; J trimming: 5 bases; junction bases outside the gene matches: 5. The V gene's germline CDR1 is SEHNR and CDR2 FQNEAQ (reference sequence). This CDR3 has 14 amino acids. The CDR3 coding sequence is TGTGCCAGCAGCTTAGGAGCGGGGAACCACGAGCAGTACTTC. It specifies CASSLGAGNHEQYF.

This clone was picked up a small number of times. The V gene is TRBV28, the J gene TRBJ1-1; 7 bases map to TRBD1. The germline V gene encodes CDR1 MDHEN and CDR2 SYDVKM. The CDR3 is 13 amino acids. Losses at the gene ends were 3 bases for V and 8 bases for J; bases not matched to a gene: 6. CDR3 loop: CASSFNHRGEAFF. Written as DNA, the CDR3 is TGTGCCAGCAGTTTTAACCACAGGGGAGAAGCTTTCTTT.

The chain recombines TRBV19 with TRBJ1-5; D ambiguous. CDR1 is LNHDA and CDR2 is SQIVND in the germline V gene (reference sequence). V lost 6 bases to trimming and J lost 4 bases, with 16 bases between them. The CDR3 totals 15 residues. DNA for the CDR3: TGTGCCAGTAGCCGTTGGGGAGAGGGTAATCAGCCCCAGCATTTT. Its translation is CASSRWGEGNQPQHF.

The chain uses TRBV7-3 and TRBJ2-1, with D tentatively TRBD1 (6 bases). V lost 4 bases to trimming and J lost 0 bases, with 16 bases between them. Per the germline V gene, CDR1 is SGHTA and CDR2 is FQGTGA. The CDR3 spans 17 residues. The CDR3 nucleotides read TGTGCCAGCAGCTACGTTGGGGCGGACAGCTCCTACAATGAGCAGTTCTTC. Its translation is CASSYVGADSSYNEQFF.

The chain links TRBV6-4 to TRBJ1-2; D is perhaps TRBD1 (5 bases). The CDR3 covers 14 residues. The germline V and J ends were trimmed by 0 bases and 7 bases, with 12 bases remaining between them. The germline CDR1 and CDR2 sequences are MRHNA and SNTAGT. The CDR3 DNA reads as TGTGCCAGCAGTGACTCCGAAGGGGCGGGTGGCTACACCTTC. It encodes CASSDSEGAGGYTF.